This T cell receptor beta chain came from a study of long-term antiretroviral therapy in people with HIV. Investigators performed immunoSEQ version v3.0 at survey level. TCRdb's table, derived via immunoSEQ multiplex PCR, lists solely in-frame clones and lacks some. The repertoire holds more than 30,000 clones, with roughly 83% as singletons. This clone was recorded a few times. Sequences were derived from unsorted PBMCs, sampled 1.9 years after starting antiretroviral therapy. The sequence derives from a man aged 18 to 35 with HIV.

CDR3 in DNA: TGTGCCAGCAGAGAACAGGGGGCGAAAGGCTACACCTTC. Amino acids: CASREQGAKGYTF. The J gene is TRBJ1-2, the V gene TRBV27, with TRBD1 matching 9 bases. The CDR3 contains 13 residues. Germline loops: CDR1 MNHEY, CDR2 SMNVEV (reference sequence). The J segment lost 8 bases and the V segment lost 6 bases, leaving 7 bases of the junction unmatched.